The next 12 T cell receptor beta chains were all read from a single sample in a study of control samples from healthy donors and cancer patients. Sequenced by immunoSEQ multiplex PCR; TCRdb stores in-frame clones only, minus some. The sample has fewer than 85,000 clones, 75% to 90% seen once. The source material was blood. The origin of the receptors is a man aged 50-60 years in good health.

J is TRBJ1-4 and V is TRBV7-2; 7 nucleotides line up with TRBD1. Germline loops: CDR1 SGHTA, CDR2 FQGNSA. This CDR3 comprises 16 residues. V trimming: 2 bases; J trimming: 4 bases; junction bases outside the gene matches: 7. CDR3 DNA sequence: TGTGCCAGCAGCTTAACGAACAGGGGCGGTAATGAAAAACTGTTTTTT. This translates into CASSLTNRGGNEKLFF.

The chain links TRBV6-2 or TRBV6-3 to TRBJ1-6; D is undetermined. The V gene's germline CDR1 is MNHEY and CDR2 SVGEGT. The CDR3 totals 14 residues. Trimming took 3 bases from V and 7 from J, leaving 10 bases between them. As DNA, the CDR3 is TGTGCCAGCAGTTATGGGCAGACCAATTCACCCCTCCACTTT. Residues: CASSYGQTNSPLHF.

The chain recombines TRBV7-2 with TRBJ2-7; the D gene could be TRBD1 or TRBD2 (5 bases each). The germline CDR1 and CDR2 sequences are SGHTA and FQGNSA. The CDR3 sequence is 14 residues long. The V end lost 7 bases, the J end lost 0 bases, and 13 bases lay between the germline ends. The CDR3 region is CASNQGRSSYEQYF. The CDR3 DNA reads TGTGCCAGCAACCAGGGACGGAGCTCCTACGAGCAGTACTTC.

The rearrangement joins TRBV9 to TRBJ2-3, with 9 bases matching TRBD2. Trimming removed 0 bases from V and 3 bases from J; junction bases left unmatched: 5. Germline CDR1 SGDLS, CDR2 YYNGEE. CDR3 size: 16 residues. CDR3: CASSVEAGGPTDTQYF. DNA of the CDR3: TGTGCCAGCAGCGTAGAGGCGGGGGGGCCGACAGATACGCAGTATTTT. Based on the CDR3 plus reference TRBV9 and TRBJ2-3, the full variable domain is DSGVTQTPKHLITATGQRVTLRCSPRSGDLSVYWYQQSLDQGLQFLIQYYNGEERAKGNILERFSAQQFPDLHSELNLSSLELGDSALYFCASSVEAGGPTDTQYFGPGTRLTVL.

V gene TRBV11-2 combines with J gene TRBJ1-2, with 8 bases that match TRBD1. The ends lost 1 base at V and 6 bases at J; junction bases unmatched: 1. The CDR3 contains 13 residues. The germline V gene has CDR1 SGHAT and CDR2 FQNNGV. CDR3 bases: TGTGCCAGCAGCTTAGCAGGGGGCAATGGCTACACCTTC. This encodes CASSLAGGNGYTF.

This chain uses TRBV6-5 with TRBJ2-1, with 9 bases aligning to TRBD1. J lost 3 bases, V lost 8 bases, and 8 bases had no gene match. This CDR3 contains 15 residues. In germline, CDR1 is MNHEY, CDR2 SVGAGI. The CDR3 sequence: CASQRDRGYYNEQFF. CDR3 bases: TGTGCCAGCCAGAGAGACAGGGGGTACTACAATGAGCAGTTCTTC.

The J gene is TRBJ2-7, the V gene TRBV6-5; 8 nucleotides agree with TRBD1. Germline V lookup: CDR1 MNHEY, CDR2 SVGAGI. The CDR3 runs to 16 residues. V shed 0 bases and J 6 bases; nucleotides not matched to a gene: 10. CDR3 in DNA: TGTGCCAGCAGTTACTCGAAAGGGACAGGCGGCCGCGAGCAGTACTTC. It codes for CASSYSKGTGGREQYF.

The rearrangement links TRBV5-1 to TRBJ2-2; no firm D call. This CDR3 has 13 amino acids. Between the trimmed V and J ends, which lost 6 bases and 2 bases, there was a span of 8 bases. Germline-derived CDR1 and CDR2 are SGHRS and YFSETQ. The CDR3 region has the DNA TGCGCCAGCAAAACCGGTAACACCGGGGAGCTGTTTTTT. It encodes CASKTGNTGELFF.

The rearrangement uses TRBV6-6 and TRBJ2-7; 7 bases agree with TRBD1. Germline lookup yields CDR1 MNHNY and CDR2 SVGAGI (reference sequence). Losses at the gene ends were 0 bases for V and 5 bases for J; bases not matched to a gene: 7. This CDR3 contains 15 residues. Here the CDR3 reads CASSYSGRGYDEQYF. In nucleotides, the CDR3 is TGTGCCAGCAGTTACTCAGGCAGGGGGTATGACGAGCAGTACTTC.

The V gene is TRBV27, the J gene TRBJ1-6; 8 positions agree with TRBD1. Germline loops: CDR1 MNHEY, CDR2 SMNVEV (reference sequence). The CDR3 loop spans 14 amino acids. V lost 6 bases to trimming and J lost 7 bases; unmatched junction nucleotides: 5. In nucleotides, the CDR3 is TGTGCCAGCAGACAGGGGGGCCTCAATTCACCCCTCCACTTT. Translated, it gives CASRQGGLNSPLHF.

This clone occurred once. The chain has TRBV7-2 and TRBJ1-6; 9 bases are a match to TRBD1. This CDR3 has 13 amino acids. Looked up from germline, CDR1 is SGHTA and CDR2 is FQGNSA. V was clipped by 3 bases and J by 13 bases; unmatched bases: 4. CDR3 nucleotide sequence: TGTGCCAGCAGCTTCGGGACAGGGCTTCCCCTCCACTTT. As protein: CASSFGTGLPLHF. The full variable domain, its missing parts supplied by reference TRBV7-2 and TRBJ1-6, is GAGVSQSPSNKVTEKGKDVELRCDPISGHTALYWYRQSLGQGLEFLIYFQGNSAPDKSGLPSDRFSAERTGGSVSTLTIQRTQQEDSAVYLCASSFGTGLPLHFGNGTRLTVT.

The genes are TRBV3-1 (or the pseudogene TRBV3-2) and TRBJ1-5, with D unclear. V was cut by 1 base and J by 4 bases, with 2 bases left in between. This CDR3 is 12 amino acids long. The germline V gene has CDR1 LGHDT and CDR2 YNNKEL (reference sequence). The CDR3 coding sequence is TGTGCCAGCAGCCAAGTAAATCAGCCCCAGCATTTT. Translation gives CASSQVNQPQHF.